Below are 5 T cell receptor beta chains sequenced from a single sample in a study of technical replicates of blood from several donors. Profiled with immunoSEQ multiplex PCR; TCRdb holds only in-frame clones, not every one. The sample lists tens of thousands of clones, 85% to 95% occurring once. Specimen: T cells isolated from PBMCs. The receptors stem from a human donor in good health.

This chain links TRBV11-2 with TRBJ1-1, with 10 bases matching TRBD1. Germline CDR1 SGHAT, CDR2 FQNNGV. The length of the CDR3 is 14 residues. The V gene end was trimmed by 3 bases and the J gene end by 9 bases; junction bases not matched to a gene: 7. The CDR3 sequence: CASSFTGTGEKAFF. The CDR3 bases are TGTGCCAGCAGCTTCACCGGGACAGGGGAGAAAGCTTTCTTT.

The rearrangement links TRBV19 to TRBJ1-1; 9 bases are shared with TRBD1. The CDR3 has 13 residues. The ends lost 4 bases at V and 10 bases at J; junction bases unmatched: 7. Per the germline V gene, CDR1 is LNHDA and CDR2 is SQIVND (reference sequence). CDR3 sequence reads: CASSTGQDRGAFF. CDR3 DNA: TGTGCCAGTAGTACGGGCCAGGACAGGGGAGCTTTCTTT.

The CDR3 DNA reads as TGTGCCAGCAGTTTCGGGATATACAACTATGGCTACACCTTC. As protein: CASSFGIYNYGYTF. V usage is TRBV27 and J usage is TRBJ1-2, with unresolved D. V shed 3 bases and J shed 2 bases, with 10 bases lying between them. From germline, CDR1 is MNHEY and CDR2 SMNVEV (reference sequence). The length of the CDR3 is 14 residues.

The CDR3 loop reads CASSRKLAGGNTGELFF. In nucleotides, the CDR3 is TGTGCCAGCAGCCGTAAACTAGCGGGAGGGAACACCGGGGAGCTGTTTTTT. The V gene is TRBV14, the J gene TRBJ2-2, with 12 bases identical to TRBD2. The V gene's germline CDR1 is SGHDN and CDR2 FVKESK. The CDR3 loop spans 17 amino acids. The ends lost 4 bases at V and 1 base at J; junction bases unmatched: 4.

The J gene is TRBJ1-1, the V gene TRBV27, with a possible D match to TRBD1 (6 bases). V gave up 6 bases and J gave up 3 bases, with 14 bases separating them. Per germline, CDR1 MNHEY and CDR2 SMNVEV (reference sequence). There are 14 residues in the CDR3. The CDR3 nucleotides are TGTGCCAGCAGGGTCCACGGACAGTACACTGAAGCTTTCTTT. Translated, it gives CASRVHGQYTEAFF.